These 14 T cell receptor beta chains originate from one sample sequenced in a study of T cell changes during pregnancy in multiple sclerosis. Assay used: immunoSEQ multiplex PCR; TCRdb lists only in-frame clones, some missing. The sample lists 85,000 to 90,000 clones, approximately 93% seen once, with about 1.7% in the top ten. Sequenced here: peripheral blood, sampled after pregnancy. Every receptor here comes from a female donor in good health, enrolled as a control in a pregnancy study.

This chain joins TRBV7-9 and TRBJ2-7, with 9 nucleotides matching TRBD1. There are 19 residues in the CDR3. CDR1 is SEHNR and CDR2 is FQNEAQ in the germline V gene (reference sequence). V shed 4 bases, J shed 5 bases, and the junction held 21 bases outside the gene matches. For the CDR3, the DNA is TGTGCCAGCAGCTGGCAAACCCGGGACAGGGTAATCTTCTCTCACGAGCAGTACTTC. This translates into CASSWQTRDRVIFSHEQYF.

The chain has TRBV7-8 and TRBJ2-7; TRBD1 might be the D (5 bases). Germline CDR1 is SGHVS and CDR2 is FQNEAQ. The CDR3 has 13 amino acids. The V end was cut by 5 bases, the J end by 0 bases, with 8 bases between. The DNA of the CDR3 is TGTGCCAGCAGCAAAGGGGACTCCTACGAGCAGTACTTC. It is translated as CASSKGDSYEQYF.

Only a few counts were recorded for this clone. The V gene is TRBV6-4, the J gene TRBJ1-2; D gene ambiguous. The germline CDR1 and CDR2 sequences are MRHNA and SNTAGT. The germline V and J ends were trimmed by 6 bases and 5 bases, with 19 bases remaining between them. The CDR3 extends over 15 amino acids. The CDR3 here is CASSEDGSPGYGYTF. As DNA, the CDR3 is TGTGCCAGCAGCGAGGACGGGAGTCCTGGGTATGGCTACACCTTC.

The J gene is TRBJ2-7, the V gene TRBV14, with a possible D match to TRBD2 (6 bases). Between the trimmed V and J ends, which lost 0 bases and 0 bases, there was a span of 33 bases. CDR1 is SGHDN, CDR2 FVKESK, per germline. This CDR3 region has 23 residues. Written as DNA, the CDR3 is TGTGCCAGCAGCCAAGATTCCCACCACACGACCGGGGGTTCGACCGCCTCCTCCTACGAGCAGTACTTC. As protein: CASSQDSHHTTGGSTASSYEQYF.

This chain joins TRBV28 and TRBJ2-7; 7 nucleotides line up with TRBD1. Trimming removed 6 bases from V and 0 bases from J; junction bases left unmatched: 26. Germline lookup yields CDR1 MDHEN and CDR2 SYDVKM. This CDR3 comprises 21 residues. The DNA of the CDR3 is TGTGCCAGCAGCCTCCTACAGGGGTTCATTTTGGTACCGGACACCTCCTACGAGCAGTACTTC. This gives the protein CASSLLQGFILVPDTSYEQYF.

The rearrangement uses TRBV2 and TRBJ2-3, with 7 nucleotides matching TRBD1. Losses at the gene ends were 2 bases for V and 6 bases for J; bases not matched to a gene: 5. The length of the CDR3 is 14 residues. Germline values: CDR1 SNHLY, CDR2 FYNNEI. CDR3 in DNA: TGTGCCAGCAGTGAACTGACAGGGTCTGATACGCAGTATTTT. As protein: CASSELTGSDTQYF.

The V call is TRBV5-1, the J call TRBJ2-3; 11 positions match TRBD2. V dropped 4 bases and J dropped 0; count of bases not matched to a gene: 4. The CDR3 sequence is 16 residues long. Germline CDR1 and CDR2: SGHRS and YFSETQ. DNA of the CDR3: TGCGCCAGCAGCGCGTGGACTAGCGGGAGCACAGATACGCAGTATTTT. Amino acids: CASSAWTSGSTDTQYF.

This clone was counted a few times. This chain joins TRBV7-2 and TRBJ2-1, with D unclear. The length of the CDR3 is 14 residues. CDR1 and CDR2 from the germline V gene are SGHTA and FQGNSA. V lost 5 bases and J lost 0, with 8 bases in between. The CDR3 sequence: CASSRSRSYNEQFF. Written as DNA, the CDR3 is TGTGCCAGCAGCCGGTCCCGCTCCTACAATGAGCAGTTCTTC.

The chain has TRBV19 and TRBJ2-2; D may be TRBD2 (6 bases). V dropped 3 bases and J dropped 7 bases, with 15 bases sitting between them. Germline CDR1 reads LNHDA; CDR2 reads SQIVND (reference sequence). CDR3 length: 15 residues. CDR3 in amino acids: CASSIKSGRVGELFF. The CDR3 DNA sequence: TGTGCCAGTAGTATCAAGAGCGGGCGAGTCGGGGAGCTGTTTTTT.

The count of this clone is one. The chain carries TRBV6-6 and TRBJ2-1, with D perhaps TRBD2 (6 bases). CDR3 length: 14 amino acids. Per germline, CDR1 MNHNY and CDR2 SVGAGI (reference sequence). V was pared by 6 bases and J by 5 bases, with 14 bases between. The CDR3 loop is CASRPRLVNNEQFF. CDR3 DNA sequence: TGTGCCAGCAGACCGAGACTAGTAAACAATGAGCAGTTCTTC.

This chain joins TRBV9 and TRBJ2-1; D is perhaps TRBD1 (6 bases). V shed 4 bases and J shed 9 bases, with 11 bases lying between them. Germline V gives CDR1 SGDLS, CDR2 YYNGEE. This CDR3 region has 12 residues. CDR3 loop: CASSPPGAEQFF. The CDR3 DNA reads TGTGCCAGCAGCCCCCCAGGGGCTGAGCAGTTCTTC. Variable domain in full (rest from reference TRBV9 and TRBJ2-1): DSGVTQTPKHLITATGQRVTLRCSPRSGDLSVYWYQQSLDQGLQFLIQYYNGEERAKGNILERFSAQQFPDLHSELNLSSLELGDSALYFCASSPPGAEQFFGPGTRLTVL.

This chain connects TRBV5-1 to TRBJ2-3, with 8 bases lining up with TRBD1. Germline V gene sequence: CDR1 SGHRS, CDR2 YFSETQ. This CDR3 region has 18 residues. V dropped 2 bases and J dropped 3; count of bases not matched to a gene: 14. The CDR3 sequence: CASSLVDSGQGRTDTQYF. In DNA form, the CDR3 reads TGCGCCAGCAGCTTAGTTGACTCAGGACAGGGACGTACAGATACGCAGTATTTT.

The chain is built from TRBV6-1 and TRBJ1-1; unclear D gene. Trimming cost V 1 base and J 6 bases, with 15 bases left between them. Germline V gene data show CDR1 as MNHNS and CDR2 as SASEGT. The CDR3 extends over 15 amino acids. CDR3 bases: TGTGCCAGCAGTGAAGAACGGGGAATTCGCTCTGAAGCTTTCTTT. Protein: CASSEERGIRSEAFF.

This clone was counted once. The chain links TRBV18 to TRBJ2-2, with D possibly TRBD2 on 6 matching bases. The CDR3 contains 16 residues. V lost 4 bases to trimming and J lost 3 bases, with 15 bases between them. The germline CDR1 and CDR2 sequences are KGHSH and LQKENI. The CDR3 region is CASSLDWGDDTGELFF. In DNA form, the CDR3 reads TGTGCCAGCTCACTGGATTGGGGGGACGACACCGGGGAGCTGTTTTTT.